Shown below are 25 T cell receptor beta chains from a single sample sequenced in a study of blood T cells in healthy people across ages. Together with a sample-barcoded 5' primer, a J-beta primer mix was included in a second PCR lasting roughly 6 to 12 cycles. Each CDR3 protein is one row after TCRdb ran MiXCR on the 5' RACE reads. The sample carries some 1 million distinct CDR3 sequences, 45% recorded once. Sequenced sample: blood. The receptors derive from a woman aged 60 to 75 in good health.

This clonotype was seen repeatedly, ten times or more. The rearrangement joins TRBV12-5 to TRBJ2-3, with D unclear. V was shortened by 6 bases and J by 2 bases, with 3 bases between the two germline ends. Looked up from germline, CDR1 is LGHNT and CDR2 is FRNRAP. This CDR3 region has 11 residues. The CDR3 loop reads CASGYTDTQYF. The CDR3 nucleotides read TGTGCTAGTGGATACACAGATACGCAGTATTTT.

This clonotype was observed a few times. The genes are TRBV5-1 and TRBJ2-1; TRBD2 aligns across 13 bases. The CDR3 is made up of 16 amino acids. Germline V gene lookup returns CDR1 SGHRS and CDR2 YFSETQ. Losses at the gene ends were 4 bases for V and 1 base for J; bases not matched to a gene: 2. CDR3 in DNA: TGCGCCAGCAGCGGGACTAGCGGGACATCCTACAATGAGCAGTTCTTC. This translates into CASSGTSGTSYNEQFF.

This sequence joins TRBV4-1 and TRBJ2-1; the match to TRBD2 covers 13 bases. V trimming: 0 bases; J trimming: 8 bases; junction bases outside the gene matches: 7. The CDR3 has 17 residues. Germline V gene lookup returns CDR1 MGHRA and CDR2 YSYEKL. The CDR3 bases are TGCGCCAGCAGCCAAGAATCCCGACTAGCGGGAGGTCATGAGCAGTTCTTC. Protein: CASSQESRLAGGHEQFF.

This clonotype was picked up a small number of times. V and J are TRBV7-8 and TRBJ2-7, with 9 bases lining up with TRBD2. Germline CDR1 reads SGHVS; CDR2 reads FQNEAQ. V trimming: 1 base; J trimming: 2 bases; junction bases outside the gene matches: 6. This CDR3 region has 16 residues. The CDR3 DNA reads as TGTGCCAGCAGCTTAGGGGCTAGCGGGAAACCCTACGAGCAGTACTTC. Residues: CASSLGASGKPYEQYF.

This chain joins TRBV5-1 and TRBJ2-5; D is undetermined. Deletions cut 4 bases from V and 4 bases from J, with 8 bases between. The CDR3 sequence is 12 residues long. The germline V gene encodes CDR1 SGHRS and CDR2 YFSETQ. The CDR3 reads CASSKSTETQYF. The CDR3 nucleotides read TGCGCCAGCAGCAAATCGACAGAGACCCAGTACTTC.

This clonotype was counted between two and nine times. CDR3 protein: CAISDRGLSGRAGNEQFF. CDR3 bases: TGTGCCATCAGTGACCGGGGGTTGAGCGGGAGGGCCGGGAATGAGCAGTTCTTC. The J gene is TRBJ2-1, the V gene TRBV10-3; 10 nucleotides line up with TRBD2. The CDR3 length is 18 residues. V trimming: 3 bases; J trimming: 7 bases; junction bases outside the gene matches: 15. Germline CDR1 and CDR2: ENHRY and SYGVKD.

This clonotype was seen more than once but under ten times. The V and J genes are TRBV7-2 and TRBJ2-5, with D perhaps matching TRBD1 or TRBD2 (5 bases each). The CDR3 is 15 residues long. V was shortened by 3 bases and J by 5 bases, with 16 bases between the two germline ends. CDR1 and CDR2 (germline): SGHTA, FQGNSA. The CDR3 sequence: CASSLGRRFVETQYF. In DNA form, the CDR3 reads TGTGCCAGCAGCTTGGGACGTCGATTTGTGGAGACCCAGTACTTC.

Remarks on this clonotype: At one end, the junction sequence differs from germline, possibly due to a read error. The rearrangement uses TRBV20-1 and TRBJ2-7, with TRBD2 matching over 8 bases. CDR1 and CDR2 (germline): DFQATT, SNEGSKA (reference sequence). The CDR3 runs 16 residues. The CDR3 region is CSAPPRRGRISYKQYF. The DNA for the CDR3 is TGCAGTGCCCCCCCGAGACGCGGGAGGATCTCCTACAAGCAGTACTTC.

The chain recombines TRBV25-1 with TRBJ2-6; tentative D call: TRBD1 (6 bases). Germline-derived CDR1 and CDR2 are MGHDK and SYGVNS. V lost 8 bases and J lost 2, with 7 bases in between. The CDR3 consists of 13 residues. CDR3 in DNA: TGTGCCAGCGGGACACCTGGGGCCAACGTCCTGACTTTC. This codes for CASGTPGANVLTF.

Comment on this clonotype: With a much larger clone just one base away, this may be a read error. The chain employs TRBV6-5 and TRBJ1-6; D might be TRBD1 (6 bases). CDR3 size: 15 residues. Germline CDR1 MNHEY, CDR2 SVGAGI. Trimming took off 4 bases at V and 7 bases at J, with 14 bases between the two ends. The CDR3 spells CASSWGAGRNSPLHF. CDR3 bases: TGTGCCAGCAGTTGGGGGGCAGGGCGGAATTCACCCCTCCACTTT.

The CDR3 here is CSARESRDPNTGELFF. CDR3 bases: TGCAGTGCTAGAGAGTCTCGGGATCCGAACACCGGGGAGCTGTTTTTT. The rearrangement joins TRBV20-1 to TRBJ2-2; a possible D gene is TRBD2 (5 bases). This CDR3 region has 16 residues. Trimming pared 0 bases from V and 0 bases from J, leaving 11 bases between. Germline-derived CDR1 and CDR2 are DFQATT and SNEGSKA (reference sequence).

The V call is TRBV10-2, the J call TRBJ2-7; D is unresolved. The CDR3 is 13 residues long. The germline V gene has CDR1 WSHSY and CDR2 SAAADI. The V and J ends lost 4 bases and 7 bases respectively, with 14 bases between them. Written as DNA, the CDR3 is TGCGCCAGCAGTGCTATTGCAGGCGCGGAGCAGTACTTC. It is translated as CASSAIAGAEQYF.

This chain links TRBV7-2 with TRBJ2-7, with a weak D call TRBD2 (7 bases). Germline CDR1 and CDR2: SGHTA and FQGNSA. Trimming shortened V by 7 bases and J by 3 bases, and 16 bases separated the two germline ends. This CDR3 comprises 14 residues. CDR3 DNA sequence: TGTGCCAGCACCAATCCCGGGGGGCTCTACGAGCAGTACTTC. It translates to CASTNPGGLYEQYF. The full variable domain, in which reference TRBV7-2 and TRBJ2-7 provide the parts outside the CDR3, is GAGVSQSPSNKVTEKGKDVELRCDPISGHTALYWYRQSLGQGLEFLIYFQGNSAPDKSGLPSDRFSAERTGGSVSTLTIQRTQQEDSAVYLCASTNPGGLYEQYFGPGTRLTVT.

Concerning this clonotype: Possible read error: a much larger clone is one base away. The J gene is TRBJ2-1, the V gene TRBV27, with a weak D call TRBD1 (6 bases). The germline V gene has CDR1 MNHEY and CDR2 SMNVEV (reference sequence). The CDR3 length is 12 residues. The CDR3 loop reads CACSHRDEGQFF. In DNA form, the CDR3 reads TGTGCCTGCAGTCACAGGGATGAGGGGCAGTTCTTC.

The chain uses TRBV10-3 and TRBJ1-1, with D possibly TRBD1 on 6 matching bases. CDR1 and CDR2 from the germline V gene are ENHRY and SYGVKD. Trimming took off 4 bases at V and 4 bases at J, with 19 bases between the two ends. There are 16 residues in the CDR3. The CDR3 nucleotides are TGTGCCATCAGTGGGGCGTGGGCAGGGGAGAGCACTGAAGCTTTCTTT. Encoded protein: CAISGAWAGESTEAFF.

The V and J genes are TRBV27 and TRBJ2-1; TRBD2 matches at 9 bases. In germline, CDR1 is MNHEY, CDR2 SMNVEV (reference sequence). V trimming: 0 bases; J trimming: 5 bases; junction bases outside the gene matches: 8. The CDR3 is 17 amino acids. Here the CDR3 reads CASSLSGLAGTDNEQFF. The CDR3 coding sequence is TGTGCCAGCAGTTTATCGGGACTAGCTGGCACTGACAATGAGCAGTTCTTC.

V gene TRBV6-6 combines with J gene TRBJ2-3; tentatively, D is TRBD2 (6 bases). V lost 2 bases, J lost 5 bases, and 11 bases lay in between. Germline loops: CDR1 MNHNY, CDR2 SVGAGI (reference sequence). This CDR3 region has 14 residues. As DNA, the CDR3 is TGTGCCAGCAGTTACCCCGGAGGGATAGATACGCAGTATTTT. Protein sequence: CASSYPGGIDTQYF.

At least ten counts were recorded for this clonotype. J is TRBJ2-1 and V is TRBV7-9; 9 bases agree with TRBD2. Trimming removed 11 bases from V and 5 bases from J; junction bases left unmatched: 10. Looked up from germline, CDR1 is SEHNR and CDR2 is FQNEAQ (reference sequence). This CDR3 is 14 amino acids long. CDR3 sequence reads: CAGQASGINNEQFF. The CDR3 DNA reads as TGTGCCGGGCAAGCTAGCGGGATCAACAATGAGCAGTTCTTC.

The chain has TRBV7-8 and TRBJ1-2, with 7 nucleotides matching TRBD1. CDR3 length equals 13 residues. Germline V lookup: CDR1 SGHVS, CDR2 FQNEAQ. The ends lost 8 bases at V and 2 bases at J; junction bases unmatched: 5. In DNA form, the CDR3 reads TGTGCCAGCGCCCGGGACAGAAACTATGGCTACACCTTC. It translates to CASARDRNYGYTF. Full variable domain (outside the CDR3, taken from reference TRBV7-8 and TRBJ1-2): GAGVSQSPRYKVAKRGQDVALRCDPISGHVSLFWYQQALGQGPEFLTYFQNEAQLDKSGLPSDRFFAERPEGSVSTLKIQRTQQEDSAVYLCASARDRNYGYTFGSGTRLTVV.

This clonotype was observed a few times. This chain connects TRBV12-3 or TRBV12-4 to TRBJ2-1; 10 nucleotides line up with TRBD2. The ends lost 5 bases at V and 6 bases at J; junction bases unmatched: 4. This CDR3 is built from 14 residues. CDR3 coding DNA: TGTGCCAGCAGTACAGCGGGAGGGGCCAATGAGCAGTTCTTC. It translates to CASSTAGGANEQFF.

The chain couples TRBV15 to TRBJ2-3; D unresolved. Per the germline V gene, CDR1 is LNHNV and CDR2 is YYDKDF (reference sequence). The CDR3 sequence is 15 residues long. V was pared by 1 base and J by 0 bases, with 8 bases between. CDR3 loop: CATSRGASSTDTQYF. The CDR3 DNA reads TGTGCCACCAGCAGAGGAGCCAGTAGCACAGATACGCAGTATTTT.

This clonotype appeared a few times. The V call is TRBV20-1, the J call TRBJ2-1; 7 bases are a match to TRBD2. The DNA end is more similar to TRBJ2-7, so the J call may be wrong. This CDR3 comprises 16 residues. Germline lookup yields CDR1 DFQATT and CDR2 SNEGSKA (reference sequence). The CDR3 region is CSAMRLAGLSYNEQYF. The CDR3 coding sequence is TGCAGTGCTATGAGATTAGCGGGCCTCTCCTACAATGAGCAGTACTTC.

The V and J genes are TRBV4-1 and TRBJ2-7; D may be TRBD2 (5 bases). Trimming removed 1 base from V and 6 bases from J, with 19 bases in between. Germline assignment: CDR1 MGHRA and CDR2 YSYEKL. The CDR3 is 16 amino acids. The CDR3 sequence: CASSQVSGMGPCEQYF. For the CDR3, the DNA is TGCGCCAGCAGCCAAGTATCCGGGATGGGTCCCTGCGAGCAGTACTTC.

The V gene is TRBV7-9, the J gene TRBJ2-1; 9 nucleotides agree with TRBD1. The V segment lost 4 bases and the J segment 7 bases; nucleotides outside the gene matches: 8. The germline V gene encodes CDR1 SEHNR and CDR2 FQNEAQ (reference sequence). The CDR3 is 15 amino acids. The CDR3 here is CASSYRTGVENEQFF. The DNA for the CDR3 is TGTGCCAGCAGCTACCGGACAGGGGTAGAGAATGAGCAGTTCTTC.

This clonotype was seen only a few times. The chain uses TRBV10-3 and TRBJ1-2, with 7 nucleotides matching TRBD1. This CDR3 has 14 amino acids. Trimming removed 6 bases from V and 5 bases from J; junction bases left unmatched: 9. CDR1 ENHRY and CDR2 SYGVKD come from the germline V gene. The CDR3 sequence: CAISASDRSYGYTF. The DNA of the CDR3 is TGTGCCATCAGCGCTTCGGACAGGTCTTATGGCTACACCTTC.